A single sample gave rise to the 27 T cell receptor beta chains below, sequenced in a study of memory CD4+ T cells and cytomegalovirus serostatus. Single viable CD3+CD4+CD8-CD45RO+ cells were sorted as the memory CD4+ T cells. Assay used: immunoSEQ multiplex PCR; TCRdb lists only in-frame clones, some missing. The data show about 46,000 clones, around 77% seen once. Sequenced sample: memory CD4+ T cells from blood. The receptors stem from an adult in good health and CMV-seronegative.

Relative to its sample, this clone is medium-sized. The genes are TRBV5-4 and TRBJ2-1, with TRBD1 identical over 7 bases. Germline values: CDR1 SGHNT, CDR2 YYREEE (reference sequence). The CDR3 is 13 residues long. V gave up 3 bases and J gave up 8 bases; unmatched junction bases: 5. The CDR3 DNA reads TGTGCCAGCAGCTCCCGACAGGGACATGAGCAGTTCTTC. As protein: CASSSRQGHEQFF.

The rearrangement joins TRBV2 to TRBJ1-2, with D uncertain. The germline V gene encodes CDR1 SNHLY and CDR2 FYNNEI. CDR3 size: 13 residues. The germline V and J ends were trimmed by 4 bases and 4 bases, with 10 bases remaining between them. CDR3 DNA sequence: TGTGCCAGCAGTGTCTCTGGCCCCTATGGCTACACCTTC. Translated, it gives CASSVSGPYGYTF.

The rearrangement uses TRBV2 and TRBJ1-2; D is unresolved. The ends were cut back, 4 bases at V and 8 bases at J, with 11 bases in the middle. The germline V gene encodes CDR1 SNHLY and CDR2 FYNNEI. CDR3 size: 12 residues. Here the CDR3 reads CASSGFGEGYTF. The CDR3 DNA follows: TGTGCCAGCAGTGGCTTCGGGGAAGGCTACACCTTC.

CDR3 DNA sequence: TGTGCCAGCAGCTTAGAACTTTTGAACACTGAAGCTTTCTTT. Its protein is CASSLELLNTEAFF. The chain couples TRBV7-8 to TRBJ1-1; unclear D gene. Per the germline V gene, CDR1 is SGHVS and CDR2 is FQNEAQ. The CDR3 contains 14 residues. The germline V and J ends were trimmed by 1 base and 0 bases, with 6 bases remaining between them.

The J gene is TRBJ2-7, the V gene TRBV4-1, with D perhaps TRBD1 (5 bases). This CDR3 comprises 13 residues. CDR1 and CDR2 (germline): MGHRA, YSYEKL. Trimming left V 3 bases short and J 4 bases short, with 10 bases between. CDR3 DNA sequence: TGCGCCAGCAGCCAGCAGGGTGGGTACGAGCAGTACTTC. Protein product: CASSQQGGYEQYF.

This clone was counted only a few times. The chain links TRBV2 to TRBJ1-2; 7 bases match TRBD1. V lost 8 bases to trimming and J lost 7 bases; unmatched junction nucleotides: 10. There are 13 residues in the CDR3. Germline V gene lookup returns CDR1 SNHLY and CDR2 FYNNEI. The CDR3 nucleotides are TGTGCCAGCTCGTCACAGGGGCGAAGTGGCTACACCTTC. Its protein product is CASSSQGRSGYTF.

This clone has a handful of counts. The junction departs from the called germline gene at one end, perhaps through a read error. The chain is built from TRBV2 and TRBJ2-7; 8 bases fit TRBD1. The CDR3 is made up of 12 amino acids. In germline, CDR1 is SNHLY, CDR2 FYNNEI. The CDR3 region has the DNA TGTGCCAGCAGGCTTCGCAGGGGGCCCTTGGAATTC. This sequence encodes CASRLRRGPLEF.

To note about this clone: One end of the junction fails to match germline, which may point to a read error. The chain couples TRBV18 to TRBJ2-7, with D perhaps matching TRBD2 (6 bases). This CDR3 has 13 amino acids. Germline V gene lookup returns CDR1 KGHSH and CDR2 LQKENI. DNA of the CDR3: TGTGCCAGCACACCTGGGGGGTCCTACGAGCAGTACTTC. Its protein product is CASTPGGSYEQYF.

V gene TRBV5-6 combines with J gene TRBJ1-2; D is undetermined. The CDR3 spans 12 residues. The germline gives CDR1 SGHDT, CDR2 YYEEEE. Trimming stripped 0 bases from V and 2 bases from J, with 2 bases between. The CDR3 reads CASSLANYGYTF. The CDR3 region has the DNA TGTGCCAGCAGCTTGGCCAACTATGGCTACACCTTC. Full variable domain (outside the CDR3, taken from reference TRBV5-6 and TRBJ1-2): DAGVTQSPTHLIKTRGQQVTLRCSPKSGHDTVSWYQQALGQGPQFIFQYYEEEERQRGNFPDRFSGHQFPNYSSELNVNALLLGDSALYLCASSLANYGYTFGSGTRLTVV.

The chain uses TRBV5-6 and TRBJ1-6; D ambiguous. CDR3 size: 14 residues. V was pared by 0 bases and J by 5 bases, with 6 bases between. Germline V gene sequence: CDR1 SGHDT, CDR2 YYEEEE. The chain's CDR3 is CASSLGQNNSPLHF. As DNA, the CDR3 is TGTGCCAGCAGCTTGGGGCAGAATAATTCACCCCTCCACTTT. Full variable domain (outside the CDR3, taken from reference TRBV5-6 and TRBJ1-6): DAGVTQSPTHLIKTRGQQVTLRCSPKSGHDTVSWYQQALGQGPQFIFQYYEEEERQRGNFPDRFSGHQFPNYSSELNVNALLLGDSALYLCASSLGQNNSPLHFGNGTRLTVT.

This clone was seen more than once but under ten times. The gene calls are TRBV5-1 and TRBJ1-1, with 7 bases identical to TRBD1. Germline CDR1 and CDR2: SGHRS and YFSETQ. The V segment lost 4 bases and the J segment 6 bases; nucleotides outside the gene matches: 6. The CDR3 length is 13 residues. The chain's CDR3 is CASSVDRLAEAFF. CDR3 nucleotide sequence: TGCGCCAGCAGCGTGGACAGGTTAGCTGAAGCTTTCTTT.

This clone was seen only a few times. The rearrangement joins TRBV6-6 to TRBJ1-6, with D possibly matching TRBD1 (5 bases). From germline, CDR1 is MNHNY and CDR2 SVGAGI (reference sequence). The CDR3 has 14 residues. Trimming pared 8 bases from V and 6 bases from J, leaving 14 bases between. As DNA, the CDR3 is TGTGCCAGCTCCGATGCGGACATTAATTCACCCCTCCACTTT. Its protein is CASSDADINSPLHF.

This clone has just one count. The gene calls are TRBV15 and TRBJ1-1; D is perhaps TRBD1 (5 bases). Germline V gene sequence: CDR1 LNHNV, CDR2 YYDKDF (reference sequence). This CDR3 region has 15 residues. Trimming left V 6 bases short and J 0 bases short, with 14 bases between. CDR3 residues: CATSRQFPMNTEAFF. CDR3 nucleotides: TGTGCCACCAGTAGACAGTTTCCCATGAACACTGAAGCTTTCTTT.

This chain joins TRBV5-4 and TRBJ1-1; TRBD1 matches 7 bases. CDR1 is SGHNT and CDR2 is YYREEE in the germline V gene (reference sequence). This CDR3 is built from 13 residues. The V and J ends lost 5 bases and 6 bases, in that order; junction bases with no gene match: 7. As DNA, the CDR3 is TGTGCCAGCAGTGGGACAGTCGGCGCTGAAGCTTTCTTT. Protein: CASSGTVGAEAFF.

This clone was counted between two and nine times. V is TRBV7-8 and J is TRBJ1-6; possibly TRBD1 for D (5 bases). This CDR3 has 15 residues. The V and J ends lost 5 bases and 1 base respectively, with 9 bases between them. Germline CDR1 SGHVS, CDR2 FQNEAQ. DNA of the CDR3: TGTGCCAGCAGCGGACGGGGGTCCTATAATTCACCCCTCCACTTT. It codes for CASSGRGSYNSPLHF.

This rearrangement joins TRBV6-1 to TRBJ1-5; no reliable D call. CDR1 is MNHNS, CDR2 SASEGT, per germline. V was trimmed by 6 bases and J by 6 bases, leaving 15 bases between them. The CDR3 is made up of 14 amino acids. The CDR3, as DNA: TGTGCCAGCAGAGCCGACGGGTGGGGTCAGCCCCAGCATTTT. This codes for CASRADGWGQPQHF.

J is TRBJ1-2 and V is TRBV10-3; D is possibly TRBD1 (6 bases). This CDR3 is 14 amino acids long. V shed 5 bases and J shed 1 base, with 11 bases lying between them. The germline V gene has CDR1 ENHRY and CDR2 SYGVKD. CDR3 bases: TGTGCCATCAGTCGACAGGAGGGTAACTATGGCTACACCTTC. It yields the protein CAISRQEGNYGYTF.

V and J are TRBV27 and TRBJ2-1; perhaps TRBD2 as D (6 bases). Germline V CDR1 and CDR2: MNHEY, SMNVEV (reference sequence). Trimming left V 0 bases short and J 6 bases short, with 6 bases between. This CDR3 comprises 13 residues. The DNA for the CDR3 is TGTGCCAGCAGTTTATCGACTAGCAATGAGCAGTTCTTC. Its protein product is CASSLSTSNEQFF.

The DNA of the CDR3 is TGCGCCAGCAGCTCACTTCTGATGAGGGTCGACGAGCAGTACTTC. Translated, it gives CASSSLLMRVDEQYF. The chain recombines TRBV5-1 with TRBJ2-7; weak D call: TRBD2 (5 bases). With 3 bases removed from V and 5 bases from J, the gap between germline ends came to 18 bases. This CDR3 has 15 amino acids. Germline V gene lookup returns CDR1 SGHRS and CDR2 YFSETQ.

Written as DNA, the CDR3 is TGTGCCAGCAGTCTGGATCAGCCCCAGCATTTT. Amino acids: CASSLDQPQHF. The V gene is TRBV2, the J gene TRBJ1-5; D ambiguous. The CDR3 is 11 residues long. Germline CDR1 reads SNHLY; CDR2 reads FYNNEI. Trimming left V 5 bases short and J 5 bases short, with 4 bases between.

This rearrangement joins TRBV7-8 to TRBJ1-1; D gene uncertain. Germline V gives CDR1 SGHVS, CDR2 FQNEAQ. Trimming took 5 bases from V and 0 from J, leaving 10 bases between them. The CDR3 contains 14 residues. The CDR3 is CASSGWLMNTEAFF. CDR3 coding DNA: TGTGCCAGCAGCGGGTGGCTGATGAACACTGAAGCTTTCTTT.

This clone showed up just a few times. V gene TRBV27 combines with J gene TRBJ2-2, with D hard to call. The CDR3 is made up of 13 amino acids. Germline V lookup: CDR1 MNHEY, CDR2 SMNVEV (reference sequence). Trimming pared 3 bases from V and 2 bases from J, leaving 4 bases between. Here the CDR3 DNA reads TGTGCCAGCAGTTTTTCCAACACCGGGGAGCTGTTTTTT. Encoded protein: CASSFSNTGELFF.

This chain joins TRBV6-5 and TRBJ2-1; TRBD1 matches 7 bases. The CDR3 runs 15 residues. V was clipped by 5 bases and J by 3 bases; unmatched bases: 7. Germline values: CDR1 MNHEY, CDR2 SVGAGI. CDR3 sequence (DNA): TGTGCCAGCAGTCCACAGACAGGGTTCTACAATGAGCAGTTCTTC. Translation gives CASSPQTGFYNEQFF.

This clone showed up just once. CDR3: CASSPGQEYTEAFF. The CDR3 DNA reads as TGTGCCAGCTCACCGGGACAGGAGTACACTGAAGCTTTCTTT. The chain is built from TRBV18 and TRBJ1-1; 8 nucleotides agree with TRBD1. This CDR3 region has 14 residues. Trimming at V came to 3 bases and at J to 3 bases, leaving 3 bases not matched to a gene. Germline CDR1 is KGHSH and CDR2 is LQKENI.

The CDR3 DNA reads as TGTGCCATCAGTGGCGGGGACCACGAGCAGTACTTC. Amino acid sequence: CAISGGDHEQYF. The chain couples TRBV10-3 to TRBJ2-7, with D perhaps matching TRBD2 (6 bases). Germline CDR1 and CDR2: ENHRY and SYGVKD. The V and J ends lost 4 bases and 5 bases respectively, with 9 bases between them. The CDR3 runs to 12 residues.

This clone was counted only a few times. This rearrangement joins TRBV7-9 to TRBJ1-1, with D possibly matching TRBD1 (5 bases). Germline CDR1 and CDR2: SEHNR and FQNEAQ (reference sequence). This CDR3 is built from 19 residues. Trimming pared 4 bases from V and 0 bases from J, leaving 24 bases between. Written as DNA, the CDR3 is TGTGCCAGCAGCTCTCAAACCTCGGGACTCCCTGGGGTGAACACTGAAGCTTTCTTT. This translates into CASSSQTSGLPGVNTEAFF.

This chain's CDR3 is CASSPRQAEEETQYF. For the CDR3, the DNA is TGTGCCAGCAGCCCCCGACAGGCAGAAGAAGAGACCCAGTACTTC. The chain employs TRBV4-2 and TRBJ2-5, with D perhaps matching TRBD1 (6 bases). Germline assignment: CDR1 LGHNA and CDR2 YNFKEQ. This CDR3 is built from 15 residues. V lost 4 bases and J 3 bases, leaving 15 bases between the germline ends.